The 14 T cell receptor beta chains reported below all come from one sample, sequenced in a study of blood T cell repertoires in COVID-19 (dated by TCRdb to about 2020). Library prep was done by the immunoSEQ multiplex PCR assay. TCRdb took over this immuneACCESS table, retaining in-frame rearrangements with V and J assigned. Such tables are incomplete; in checked studies, under half of the missing clones stem from an unresolved V gene, and the remainder is unexplained. In all, the sample holds some 270,000 clones, and approximately 85% of those were seen once. The top ten clonotypes cover around 10% of the sample. Specimen: peripheral blood. These receptors were taken from an older woman with acute or convalescent COVID-19.

Worth noting for this clone: The same CDR3 arises from other DNA sequences in this sample as well. The CDR3 DNA is TGTGCCAGCAGTAGACAAGGCTACAATGAGCAGTTCTTC. Amino acid sequence: CASSRQGYNEQFF. The V gene is TRBV2, the J gene TRBJ2-1; D remains unclear. Trimming pared 5 bases from V and 3 bases from J, leaving 8 bases between. The CDR3 loop spans 13 amino acids. The germline CDR1 and CDR2 sequences are SNHLY and FYNNEI.

The chain is built from TRBV30 and TRBJ1-2, with TRBD1 identical over 8 bases. With 2 bases clipped from V and 7 bases from J, the junction kept 6 bases outside the gene matches. The CDR3 covers 13 residues. Germline assignment: CDR1 GTSNPN and CDR2 SVGIG (reference sequence). CDR3 in amino acids: CAWSPTGAAGYTF. CDR3 nucleotide sequence: TGTGCCTGGAGTCCGACAGGGGCGGCTGGCTACACCTTC.

The chain has TRBV6-2 or TRBV6-3 and TRBJ2-7; 13 bases agree with TRBD2. V lost 2 bases to trimming and J lost 1 base; unmatched junction nucleotides: 8. The CDR3 consists of 18 residues. CDR1 is MNHEY and CDR2 is SVGEGT in the germline V gene. The CDR3 is CASSYPGLAGAWSYEQYF. CDR3 in DNA: TGTGCCAGCAGTTACCCCGGACTAGCGGGGGCCTGGTCCTACGAGCAGTACTTC.

A few counts support this clone. The chain is built from TRBV6-5 and TRBJ2-7, with D uncertain. Germline assignment: CDR1 MNHEY and CDR2 SVGAGI. Trimming took 0 bases from V and 3 from J, leaving 9 bases between them. This CDR3 is built from 14 residues. In DNA form, the CDR3 reads TGTGCCAGCAGTTACTCTGGGCAGCTCTACGAGCAGTACTTC. Translated: CASSYSGQLYEQYF.

The V gene is TRBV7-9, the J gene TRBJ1-1; D possibly corresponds to TRBD1 (5 bases). Trimming took off 1 base at V and 7 bases at J, with 10 bases between the two ends. This CDR3 is 13 amino acids long. Germline CDR1 and CDR2: SEHNR and FQNEAQ (reference sequence). The CDR3 sequence is CASSLGLTGEAFF. The CDR3 DNA reads TGTGCCAGCAGCTTAGGGCTTACAGGTGAAGCTTTCTTT.

The chain is built from TRBV19 and TRBJ1-5, with 12 bases aligning to TRBD1. Germline assignment: CDR1 LNHDA and CDR2 SQIVND (reference sequence). Trimming cost V 5 bases and J 6 bases; bases outside gene matches: 8. The CDR3 sequence is 16 residues long. The CDR3 sequence is CASSPGDRGLAQPQHF. For the CDR3, the DNA is TGTGCCAGTAGTCCGGGGGACAGGGGGCTGGCTCAGCCCCAGCATTTT.

This chain links TRBV6-5 with TRBJ2-3; 10 bases line up with TRBD1. From germline, CDR1 is MNHEY and CDR2 SVGAGI. Trimming at V came to 6 bases and at J to 6 bases, leaving 9 bases not matched to a gene. CDR3 size: 15 residues. As DNA, the CDR3 is TGTGCCAGCAGACCGGGACAGGGGATGACGGATACGCAGTATTTT. Translation gives CASRPGQGMTDTQYF.

The rearrangement uses TRBV4-1 and TRBJ2-5; 8 bases are shared with TRBD2. The CDR3 spans 17 residues. CDR1 and CDR2 (germline): MGHRA, YSYEKL. After removal of 2 bases from V and 3 bases from J, the junction contained 11 bases not matched to a gene. CDR3 region: CASSQLLQKRGKETQYF. CDR3 coding DNA: TGCGCCAGCAGCCAACTCCTACAGAAGCGGGGGAAAGAGACCCAGTACTTC.

This chain uses TRBV4-1 with TRBJ2-2; 13 nucleotides line up with TRBD2. The CDR3 consists of 15 residues. Trimming cost V 7 bases and J 6 bases; bases outside gene matches: 5. Germline V lookup: CDR1 MGHRA, CDR2 YSYEKL. The CDR3: CASTTSGGAAGELFF. The CDR3 coding sequence is TGCGCCAGCACCACTAGCGGGGGGGCCGCCGGGGAGCTGTTTTTT.

This chain connects TRBV11-1 to TRBJ2-7; D possibly corresponds to TRBD2 (5 bases). The CDR3 has 15 amino acids. The V end lost 2 bases, the J end lost 3 bases, and 14 bases lay between the germline ends. Per the germline V gene, CDR1 is SGHAT and CDR2 is FQDESV (reference sequence). The CDR3, as DNA: TGTGCCAGCAGCTTAACCGACGGGATGAACTACGAGCAGTACTTC. It translates to CASSLTDGMNYEQYF.

The chain couples TRBV11-2 to TRBJ2-7; 10 nucleotides line up with TRBD1. Unmatched junction bases numbered 4, after V lost 5 bases and J lost 6 bases. This CDR3 region has 13 residues. Germline-derived CDR1 and CDR2 are SGHAT and FQNNGV. In DNA, the CDR3 is TGTGCCAGCAGCGAGGACAGGGGGTCCGAGCAGTACTTC. It translates to CASSEDRGSEQYF.

The genes are TRBV27 and TRBJ2-7, with a weak D call TRBD1 (6 bases). CDR1 and CDR2 (germline): MNHEY, SMNVEV (reference sequence). This CDR3 has 15 amino acids. Between the trimmed V and J ends, which lost 6 bases and 2 bases, there was a span of 17 bases. CDR3 coding DNA: TGTGCCAGCAGCTCCCGGACAGTGGCCGCCTACGAGCAGTACTTC. It yields the protein CASSSRTVAAYEQYF.

The rearrangement links TRBV20-1 to TRBJ2-5, with D uncertain. Germline lookup yields CDR1 DFQATT and CDR2 SNEGSKA (reference sequence). Between the trimmed V and J ends, which lost 7 bases and 5 bases, there was a span of 11 bases. This CDR3 spans 11 amino acids. The CDR3 nucleotides are TGCAGTGGACGCGGCGGTGAGACCCAGTACTTC. It specifies CSGRGGETQYF.

This sequence joins TRBV5-4 and TRBJ2-3; no clear D. Germline CDR1 is SGHNT and CDR2 is YYREEE (reference sequence). The CDR3 runs 12 residues. V was shortened by 4 bases and J by 4 bases, with 7 bases between the two germline ends. CDR3 amino acids: CASSETSDTQYF. The CDR3 DNA reads as TGTGCCAGCAGCGAGACATCAGATACGCAGTATTTT. Full variable domain (remainder filled in from reference TRBV5-4 and TRBJ2-3): ETGVTQSPTHLIKTRGQQVTLRCSSQSGHNTVSWYQQALGQGPQFIFQYYREEENGRGNFPPRFSGLQFPNYSSELNVNALELDDSALYLCASSETSDTQYFGPGTRLTVL.